This record concerns one T cell receptor beta chain sequence. The protocol was immunoSEQ multiplex PCR, while the TCRdb copy is restricted to in-frame clones and leaves out a portion. The sample includes about 130,000 clones, around 84% of them seen just once. This sample is drawn from a study of blood T cell repertoires in COVID-19. Study context: PBMCs, B-cell-depleted T cells, or T cells were the source of the cDNA or gDNA that made up the material.

CDR1 is SGHDN, CDR2 FVKESK, per germline. CDR3 length equals 12 residues. The V gene end was trimmed by 4 bases and the J gene end by 7 bases; junction bases not matched to a gene: 2. This clonotype originated in a woman over 75 with acute or convalescent COVID-19. The V and J genes are TRBV14 and TRBJ1-1; 8 nucleotides match TRBD1. Sequencing was done on a sample of peripheral blood. The CDR3 DNA reads as TGTGCCAGCAGCCTTGGACAGGGTGAAGCTTTCTTT. As protein: CASSLGQGEAFF.